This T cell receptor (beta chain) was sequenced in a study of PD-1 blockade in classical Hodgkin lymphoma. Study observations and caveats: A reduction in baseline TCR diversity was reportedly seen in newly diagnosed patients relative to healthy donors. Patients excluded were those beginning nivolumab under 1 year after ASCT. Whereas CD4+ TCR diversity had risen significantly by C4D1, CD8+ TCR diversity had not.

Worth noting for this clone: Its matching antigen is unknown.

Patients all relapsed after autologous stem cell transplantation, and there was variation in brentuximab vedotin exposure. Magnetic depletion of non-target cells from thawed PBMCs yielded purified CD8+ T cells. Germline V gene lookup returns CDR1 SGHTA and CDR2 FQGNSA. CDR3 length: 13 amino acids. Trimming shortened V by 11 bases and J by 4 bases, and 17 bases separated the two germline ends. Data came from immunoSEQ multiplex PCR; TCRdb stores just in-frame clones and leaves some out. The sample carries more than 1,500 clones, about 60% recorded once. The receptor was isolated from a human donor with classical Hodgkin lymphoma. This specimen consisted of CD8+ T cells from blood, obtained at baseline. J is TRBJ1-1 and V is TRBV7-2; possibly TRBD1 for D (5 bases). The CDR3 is CAAGAGATTEAFF. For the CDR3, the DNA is TGTGCCGCCGGGGCCGGGGCGACCACTGAAGCTTTCTTT.